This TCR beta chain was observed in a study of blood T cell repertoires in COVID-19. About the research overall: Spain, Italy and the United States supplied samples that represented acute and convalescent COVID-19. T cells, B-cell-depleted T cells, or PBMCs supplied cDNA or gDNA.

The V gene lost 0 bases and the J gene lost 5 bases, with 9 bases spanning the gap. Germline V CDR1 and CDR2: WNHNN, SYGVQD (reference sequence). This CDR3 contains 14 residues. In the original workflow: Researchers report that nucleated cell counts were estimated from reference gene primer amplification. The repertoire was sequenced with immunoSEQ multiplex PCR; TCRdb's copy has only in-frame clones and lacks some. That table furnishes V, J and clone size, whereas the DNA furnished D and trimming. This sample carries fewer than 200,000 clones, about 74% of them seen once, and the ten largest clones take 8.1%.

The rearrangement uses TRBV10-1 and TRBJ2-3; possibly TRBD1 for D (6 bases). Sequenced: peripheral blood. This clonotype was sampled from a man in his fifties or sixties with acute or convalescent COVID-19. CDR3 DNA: TGCGCCAGCAGTGAGTCCCAGGGGAAAGATACGCAGTATTTT. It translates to CASSESQGKDTQYF.